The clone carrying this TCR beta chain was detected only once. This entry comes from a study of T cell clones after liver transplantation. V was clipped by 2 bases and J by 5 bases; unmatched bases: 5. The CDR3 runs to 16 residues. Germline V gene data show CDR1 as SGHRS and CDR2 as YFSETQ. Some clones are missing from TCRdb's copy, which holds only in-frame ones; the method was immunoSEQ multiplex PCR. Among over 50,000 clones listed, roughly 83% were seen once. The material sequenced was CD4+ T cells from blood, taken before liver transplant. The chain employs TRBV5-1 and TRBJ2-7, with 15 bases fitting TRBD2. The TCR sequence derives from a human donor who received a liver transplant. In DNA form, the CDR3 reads TGCGCCAGCAGCTTAGGGACTAGCGGGAGGCTGAACGAGCAGTACTTC. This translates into CASSLGTSGRLNEQYF. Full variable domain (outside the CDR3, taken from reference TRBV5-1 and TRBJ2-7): KAGVTQTPRYLIKTRGQQVTLSCSPISGHRSVSWYQQTPGQGLQFLFEYFSETQRNKGNFPGRFSGRQFSNSRSEMNVSTLELGDSALYLCASSLGTSGRLNEQYFGPGTRLTVT.